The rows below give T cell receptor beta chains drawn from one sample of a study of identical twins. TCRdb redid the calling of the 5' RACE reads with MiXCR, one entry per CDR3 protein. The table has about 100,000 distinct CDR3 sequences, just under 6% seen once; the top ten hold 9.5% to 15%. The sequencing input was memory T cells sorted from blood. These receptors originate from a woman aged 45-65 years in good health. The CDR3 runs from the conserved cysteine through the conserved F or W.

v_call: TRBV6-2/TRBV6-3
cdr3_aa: CASSRSSGFYNEQFF

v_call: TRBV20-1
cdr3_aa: CSASPPYSYEQYF

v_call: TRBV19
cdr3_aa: CASSIGWTMGAFF

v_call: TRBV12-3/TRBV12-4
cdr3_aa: CASSLIVNTEAFF

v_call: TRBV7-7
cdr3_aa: CASSLEPGRVQETQYF

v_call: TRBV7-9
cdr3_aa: CASSSSGRNEQFF

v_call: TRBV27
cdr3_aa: CASSAGVVGTDTQYF

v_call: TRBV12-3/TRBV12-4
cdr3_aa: CASSITGGSQYF

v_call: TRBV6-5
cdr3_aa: CASITTGTSVILGVYEQYF

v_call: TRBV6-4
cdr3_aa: CASSLQKSTDTQYF

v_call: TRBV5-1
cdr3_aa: CASSLPTRDGAFF

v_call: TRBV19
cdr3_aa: CASSRQLEKLFF

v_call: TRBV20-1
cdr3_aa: CSARDGNTIYF

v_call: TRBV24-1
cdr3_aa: CATSDTGFYGYTF

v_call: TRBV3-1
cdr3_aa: CASSQAGRGYTDTQYF

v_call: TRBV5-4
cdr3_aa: CASSLDLRDSTIYGYTF

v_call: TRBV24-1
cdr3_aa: CATSDSGVIRNEQFF

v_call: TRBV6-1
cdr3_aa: CASSDLGTVVFQPQHF

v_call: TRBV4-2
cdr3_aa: CASSQEGSGGRGSDTQYF

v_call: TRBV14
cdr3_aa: CASSRNRVASGELFF